Listed below are T cell receptor beta chains from one sample, sequenced in a study of T cells in Graves' hyperthyroidism and ophthalmopathy. TCRdb called the multiplex PCR reads again in MiXCR, with one record for every CDR3 protein. The data contain approximately 530,000 distinct CDR3 sequences, 20% of them singletons. Sequencing was done on a sample of blood. Every receptor here comes from a middle-aged man with Graves' ophthalmopathy. The CDR3 runs from the conserved cysteine through the conserved F or W. D genes are given only for firm matches. Clone size is given for some rows only: seen once, a few or many times, or a class if the clone is expanded.

abundance	d_gene	v_gene	j_gene	CDR3aa	CDR3nt
-	-	TRBV19	TRBJ1-5	CASRYRDQPQHF	TGTGCCAGTAGGTACAGGGATCAGCCCCAGCATTTT
-	TRBD2	TRBV28	TRBJ2-5	CASSFTSGSETQYF	TGTGCCAGCAGTTTTACTAGCGGGAGCGAGACCCAGTACTTC
many	-	TRBV5-1	TRBJ2-5	CASSTGQSQETQYF	TGCGCCAGCAGCACCGGACAGAGCCAAGAGACCCAGTACTTC
-	TRBD1	TRBV11-3	TRBJ1-1	CASSLDQTGLNTEAFF	TGTGCCAGCAGCTTAGATCAGACAGGGCTGAACACTGAAGCTTTCTTT
-	TRBD1	TRBV16	TRBJ1-1	CASSPLWTGTEAFF	TGTGCCAGCAGCCCGCTATGGACAGGAACCGAAGCTTTCTTT
-	-	TRBV9	TRBJ2-5	CASSVGGLDETQYF	TGTGCCAGCAGCGTAGGGGGGCTAGATGAGACCCAGTACTTC
many	-	TRBV12-3/TRBV12-4	TRBJ1-2	CASSLGGRDGYTF	TGTGCCAGCAGTCTCGGGGGGCGGGATGGCTACACCTTC
-	-	TRBV2	TRBJ1-5	CASMGGSNQPQHF	TGTGCCAGCATGGGGGGTAGCAATCAGCCCCAGCATTTT
few	-	TRBV5-1	TRBJ2-7	CASSWGNEQYF	TGCGCCAGCAGCTGGGGGAACGAGCAGTACTTC
many	-	TRBV30	TRBJ1-3	CAWSVTVGAGNTIYF	TGTGCCTGGAGTGTCACGGTGGGCGCTGGAAACACCATATATTTT
few	TRBD2	TRBV12-3/TRBV12-4	TRBJ2-7	CASTIGTSGGLYEQYF	TGTGCCAGCACCATCGGGACTAGCGGGGGCCTGTACGAGCAGTACTTC
many	TRBD1	TRBV30	TRBJ2-5	CAWSPSDRVWLETQYF	TGTGCCTGGAGTCCTTCGGACAGGGTTTGGTTAGAGACCCAGTACTTC
-	-	TRBV6-2/TRBV6-3	TRBJ1-4	CASRSFDEKLFF	TGTGCCAGCCGTTCGTTCGATGAAAAACTGTTTTTT
-	-	TRBV5-5	TRBJ1-6	CASSLVSGTYNSPLHF	TGTGCCAGCAGCTTGGTATCTGGAACTTATAATTCACCCCTCCACTTT
-	-	TRBV28	TRBJ2-1	CASSPGDRYNEQFF	TGTGCCAGCAGCCCTGGCGACCGCTACAATGAGCAGTTCTTC
-	-	TRBV7-8	TRBJ2-1	CASRSGTPPNEQFF	TGTGCCAGCCGATCCGGGACCCCGCCGAATGAGCAGTTCTTC
many	-	TRBV11-1	TRBJ2-1	CASSKRGITAVEQFF	TGTGCCAGCAGCAAACGGGGGATAACGGCGGTAGAGCAGTTCTTC